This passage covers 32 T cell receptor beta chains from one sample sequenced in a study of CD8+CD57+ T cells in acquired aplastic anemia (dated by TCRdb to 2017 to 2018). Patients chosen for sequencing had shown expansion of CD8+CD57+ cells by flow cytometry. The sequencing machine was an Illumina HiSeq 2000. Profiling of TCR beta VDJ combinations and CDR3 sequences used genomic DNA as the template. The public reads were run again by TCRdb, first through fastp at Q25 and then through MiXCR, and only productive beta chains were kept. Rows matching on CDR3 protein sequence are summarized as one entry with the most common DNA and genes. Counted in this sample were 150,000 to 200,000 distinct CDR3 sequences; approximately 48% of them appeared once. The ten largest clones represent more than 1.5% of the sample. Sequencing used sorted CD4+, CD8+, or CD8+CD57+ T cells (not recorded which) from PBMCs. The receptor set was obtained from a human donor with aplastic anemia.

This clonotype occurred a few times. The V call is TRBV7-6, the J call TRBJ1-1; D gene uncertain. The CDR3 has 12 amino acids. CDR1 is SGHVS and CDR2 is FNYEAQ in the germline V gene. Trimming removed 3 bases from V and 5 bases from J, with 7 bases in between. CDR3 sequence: CASSLVWTEAFF. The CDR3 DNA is TGTGCCAGCAGCTTGGTCTGGACTGAAGCTTTCTTT.

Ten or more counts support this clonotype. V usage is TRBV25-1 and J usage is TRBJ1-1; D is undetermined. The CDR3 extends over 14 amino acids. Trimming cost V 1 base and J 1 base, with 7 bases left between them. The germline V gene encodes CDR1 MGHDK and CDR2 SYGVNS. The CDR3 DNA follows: TGTGCCAGCAGTGAATTCAACAGGAACACTGAAGCTTTCTTT. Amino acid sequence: CASSEFNRNTEAFF.

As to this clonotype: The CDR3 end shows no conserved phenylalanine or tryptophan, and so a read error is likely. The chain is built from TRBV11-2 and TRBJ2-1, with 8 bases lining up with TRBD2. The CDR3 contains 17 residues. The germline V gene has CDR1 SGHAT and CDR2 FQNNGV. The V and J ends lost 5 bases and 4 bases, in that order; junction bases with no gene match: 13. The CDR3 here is CASSRTSGGGTYNEQFL. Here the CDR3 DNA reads TGTGCCAGCAGCCGTACATCCGGGGGGGGAACATACAATGAGCAGTTCCTC.

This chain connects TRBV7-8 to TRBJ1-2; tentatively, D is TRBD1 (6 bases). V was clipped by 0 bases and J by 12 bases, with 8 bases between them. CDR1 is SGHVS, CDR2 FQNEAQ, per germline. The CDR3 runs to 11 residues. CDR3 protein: CASSLAGANTF. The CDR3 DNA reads TGTGCCAGCAGCTTAGCGGGGGCGAACACCTTC.

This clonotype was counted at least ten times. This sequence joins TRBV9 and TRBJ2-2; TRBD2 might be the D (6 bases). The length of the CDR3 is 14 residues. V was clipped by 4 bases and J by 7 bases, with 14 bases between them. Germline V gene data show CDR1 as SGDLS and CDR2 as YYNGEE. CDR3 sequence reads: CASSSTPGVGELFF. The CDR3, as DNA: TGTGCCAGCAGCTCCACTCCGGGAGTCGGGGAGCTGTTTTTT.

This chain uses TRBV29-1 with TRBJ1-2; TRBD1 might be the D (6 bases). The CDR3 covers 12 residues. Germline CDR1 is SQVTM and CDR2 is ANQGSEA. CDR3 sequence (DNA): TGCAGTCCACTTCAGGGGAACTATGGCTACACCTTC. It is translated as CSPLQGNYGYTF.

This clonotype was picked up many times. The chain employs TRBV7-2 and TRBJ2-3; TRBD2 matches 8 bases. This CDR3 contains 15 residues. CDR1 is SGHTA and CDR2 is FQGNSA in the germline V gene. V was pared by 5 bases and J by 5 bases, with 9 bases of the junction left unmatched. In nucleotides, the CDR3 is TGTGCCAGCAGCCCCACCGGGACTAGGTTAGATACGCAGTATTTT. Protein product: CASSPTGTRLDTQYF.

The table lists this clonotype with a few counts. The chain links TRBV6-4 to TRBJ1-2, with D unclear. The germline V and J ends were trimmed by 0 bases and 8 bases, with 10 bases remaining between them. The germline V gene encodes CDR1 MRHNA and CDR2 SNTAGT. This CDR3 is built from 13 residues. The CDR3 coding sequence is TGTGCCAGCAGTGACTCTGAAAGAGGAGGCTACACCTTC. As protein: CASSDSERGGYTF.

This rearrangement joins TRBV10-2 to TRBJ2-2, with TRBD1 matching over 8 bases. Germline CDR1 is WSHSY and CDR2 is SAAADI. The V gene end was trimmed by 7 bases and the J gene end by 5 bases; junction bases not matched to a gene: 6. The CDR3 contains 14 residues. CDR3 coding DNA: TGCGCCAGCAAGGACAGGGCCCGAACCGGGGAGCTGTTTTTT. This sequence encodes CASKDRARTGELFF.

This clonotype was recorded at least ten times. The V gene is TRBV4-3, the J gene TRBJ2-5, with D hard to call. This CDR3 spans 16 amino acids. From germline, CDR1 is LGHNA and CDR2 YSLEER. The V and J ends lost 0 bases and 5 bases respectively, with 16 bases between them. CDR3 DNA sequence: TGCGCCAGCAGCCAAGATGGGCAAGGTACTGGGGAGACCCAGTACTTC. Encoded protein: CASSQDGQGTGETQYF.

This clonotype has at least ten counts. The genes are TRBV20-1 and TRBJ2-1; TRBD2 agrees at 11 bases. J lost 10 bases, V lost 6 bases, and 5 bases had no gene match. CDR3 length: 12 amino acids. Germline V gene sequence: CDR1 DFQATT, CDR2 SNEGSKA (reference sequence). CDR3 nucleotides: TGCAGTGCCACCCGGACTAGCGGGGAGCAGTTCTTC. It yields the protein CSATRTSGEQFF.

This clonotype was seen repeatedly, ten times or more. The CDR3 DNA is TGCGCCAGCAGCGGGGGCCAGCCTAAGAGGGAGACCCAGTACTTC. Protein: CASSGGQPKRETQYF. This chain connects TRBV5-1 to TRBJ2-5, with D possibly matching TRBD1 (6 bases). The CDR3 contains 15 residues. The V gene lost 4 bases and the J gene lost 5 bases, with 18 bases spanning the gap. From germline, CDR1 is SGHRS and CDR2 YFSETQ.

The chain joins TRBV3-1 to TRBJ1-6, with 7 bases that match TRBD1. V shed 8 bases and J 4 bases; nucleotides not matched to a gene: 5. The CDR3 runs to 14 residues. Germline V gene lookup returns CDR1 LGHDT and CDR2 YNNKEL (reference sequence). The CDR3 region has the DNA TGTGCCAGCCCACCGGGACAGTATAATTCACCCCTCCACTTT. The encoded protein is CASPPGQYNSPLHF.

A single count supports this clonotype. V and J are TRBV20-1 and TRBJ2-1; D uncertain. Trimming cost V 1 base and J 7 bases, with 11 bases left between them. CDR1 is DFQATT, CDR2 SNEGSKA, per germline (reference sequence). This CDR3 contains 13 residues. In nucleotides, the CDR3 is TGCAGTGCTAGAGTAGAACCCTCAAATGAGCAGTTCTTC. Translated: CSARVEPSNEQFF.

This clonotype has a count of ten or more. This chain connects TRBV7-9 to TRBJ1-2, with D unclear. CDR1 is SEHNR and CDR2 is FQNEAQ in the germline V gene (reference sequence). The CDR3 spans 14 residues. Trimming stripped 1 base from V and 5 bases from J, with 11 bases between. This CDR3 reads CASSLGGRRYGYTF. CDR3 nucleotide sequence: TGTGCCAGCAGCTTAGGTGGCCGAAGATATGGCTACACCTTC.

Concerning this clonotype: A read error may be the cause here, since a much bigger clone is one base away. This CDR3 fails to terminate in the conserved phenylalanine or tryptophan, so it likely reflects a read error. The CDR3 nucleotides read TGTGCCAGCTCCGCCACGATCGAGCAGTACTCC. Its protein product is CASSATIEQYS. The J gene is TRBJ2-7, the V gene TRBV18; no clear D. Germline CDR1 KGHSH, CDR2 LQKENI. The V end lost 6 bases, the J end lost 6 bases, and 9 bases lay between the germline ends. The CDR3 contains 11 residues.

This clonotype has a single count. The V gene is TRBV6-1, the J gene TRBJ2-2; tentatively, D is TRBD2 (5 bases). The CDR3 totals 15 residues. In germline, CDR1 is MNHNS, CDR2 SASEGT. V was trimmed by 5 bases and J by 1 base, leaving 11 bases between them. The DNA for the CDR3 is TGTGCCAGCAGTCTCCGGGAAAGGAACACCGGGGAGCTGTTTTTT. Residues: CASSLRERNTGELFF.

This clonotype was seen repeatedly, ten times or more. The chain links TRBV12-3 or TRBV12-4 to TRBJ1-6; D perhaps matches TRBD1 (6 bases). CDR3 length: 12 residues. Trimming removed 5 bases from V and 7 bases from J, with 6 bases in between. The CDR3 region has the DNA TGTGCCAGCAGTGGACAGAATTCACCCCTCCACTTT. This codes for CASSGQNSPLHF.

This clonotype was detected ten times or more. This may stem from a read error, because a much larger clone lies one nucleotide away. CDR3 residues: CATGRTDSNQPQHF. DNA of the CDR3: TGTGCCACGGGGAGGACAGATAGCAATCAGCCCCAGCATTTT. This chain connects TRBV15 to TRBJ1-5, with a tentative D call TRBD1 (6 bases). Trimming left V 9 bases short and J 0 bases short, with 12 bases between. The germline V gene encodes CDR1 LNHNV and CDR2 YYDKDF (reference sequence). This CDR3 has 14 residues.

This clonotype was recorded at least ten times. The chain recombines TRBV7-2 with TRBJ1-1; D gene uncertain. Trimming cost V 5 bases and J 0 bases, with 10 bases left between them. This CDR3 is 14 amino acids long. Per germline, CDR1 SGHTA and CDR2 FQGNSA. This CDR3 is CASSLFAMNTEAFF. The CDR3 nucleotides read TGTGCCAGCAGCCTATTCGCGATGAACACTGAAGCTTTCTTT.

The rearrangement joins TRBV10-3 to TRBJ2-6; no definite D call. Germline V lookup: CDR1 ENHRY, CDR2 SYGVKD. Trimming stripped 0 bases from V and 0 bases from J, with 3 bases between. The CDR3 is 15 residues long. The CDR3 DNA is TGTGCCATCAGTGAGTCTAACTCTGGGGCCAACGTCCTGACTTTC. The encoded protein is CAISESNSGANVLTF.

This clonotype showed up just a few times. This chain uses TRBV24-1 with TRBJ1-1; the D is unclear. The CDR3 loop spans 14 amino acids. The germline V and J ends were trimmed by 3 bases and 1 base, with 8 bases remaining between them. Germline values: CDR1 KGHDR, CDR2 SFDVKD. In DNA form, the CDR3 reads TGTGCCACCAGTGATCCCGCATCGAACACTGAAGCTTTCTTT. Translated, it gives CATSDPASNTEAFF.

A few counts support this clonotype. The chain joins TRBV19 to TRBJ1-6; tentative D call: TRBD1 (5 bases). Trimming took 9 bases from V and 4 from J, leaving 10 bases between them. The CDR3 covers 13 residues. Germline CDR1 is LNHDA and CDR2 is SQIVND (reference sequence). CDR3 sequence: CASGTAYNSPLHF. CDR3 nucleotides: TGTGCCAGCGGGACCGCATATAATTCACCCCTCCACTTT.

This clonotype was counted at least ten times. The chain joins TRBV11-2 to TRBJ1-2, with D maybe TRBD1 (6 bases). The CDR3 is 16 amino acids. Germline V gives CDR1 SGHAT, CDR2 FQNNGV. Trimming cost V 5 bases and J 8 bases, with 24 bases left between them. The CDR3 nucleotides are TGTGCCAGCAGCCCAGACCCTGGGACAAATCTGGTCGGCTACACCTTC. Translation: CASSPDPGTNLVGYTF.

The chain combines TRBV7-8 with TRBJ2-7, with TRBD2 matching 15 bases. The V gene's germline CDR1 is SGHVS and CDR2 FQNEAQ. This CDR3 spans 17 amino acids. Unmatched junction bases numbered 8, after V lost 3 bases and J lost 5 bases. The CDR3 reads CASSFRGTSGRKDEQYF. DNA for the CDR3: TGTGCCAGCAGCTTTAGGGGGACTAGCGGGAGGAAGGACGAGCAGTACTTC.

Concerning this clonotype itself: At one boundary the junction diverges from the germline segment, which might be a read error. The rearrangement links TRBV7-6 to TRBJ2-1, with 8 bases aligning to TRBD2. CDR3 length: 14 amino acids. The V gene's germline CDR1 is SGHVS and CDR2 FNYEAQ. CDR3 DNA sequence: TGTGCCAGCAGCGTCCGGGGGGGCATTGATGAGCAATTCTTC. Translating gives CASSVRGGIDEQFF.

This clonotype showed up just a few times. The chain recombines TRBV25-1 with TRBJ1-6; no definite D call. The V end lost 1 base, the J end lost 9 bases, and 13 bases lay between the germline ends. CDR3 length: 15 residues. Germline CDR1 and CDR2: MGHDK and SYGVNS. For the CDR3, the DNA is TGTGCCAGCAGTGAATCTGTAGGTCGAGGTTCACCCCTCCACTTT. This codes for CASSESVGRGSPLHF. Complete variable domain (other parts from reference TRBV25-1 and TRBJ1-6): EADIYQTPRYLVIGTGKKITLECSQTMGHDKMYWYQQDPGMELHLIHYSYGVNSTEKGDLSSESTVSRIRTEHFPLTLESARPSHTSQYLCASSESVGRGSPLHFGNGTRLTVT.

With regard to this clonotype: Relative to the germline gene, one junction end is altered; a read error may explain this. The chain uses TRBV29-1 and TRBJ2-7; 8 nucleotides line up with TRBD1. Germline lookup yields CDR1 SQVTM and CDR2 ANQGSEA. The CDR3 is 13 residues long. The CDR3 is CSVGRQGAYKQYF. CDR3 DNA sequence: TGCAGCGTTGGCCGGCAGGGGGCCTACAAGCAGTACTTC.

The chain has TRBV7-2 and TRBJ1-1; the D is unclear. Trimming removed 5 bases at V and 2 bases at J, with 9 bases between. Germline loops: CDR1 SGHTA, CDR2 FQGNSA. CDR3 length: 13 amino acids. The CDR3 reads CASSPRFNTEAFF. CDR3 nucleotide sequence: TGTGCCAGCAGCCCAAGATTTAACACTGAAGCTTTCTTT.

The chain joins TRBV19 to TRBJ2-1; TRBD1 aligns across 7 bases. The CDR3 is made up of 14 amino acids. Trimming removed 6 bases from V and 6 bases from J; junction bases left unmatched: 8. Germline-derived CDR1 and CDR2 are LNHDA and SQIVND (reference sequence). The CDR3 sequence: CASRETGPFNEQFF. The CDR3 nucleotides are TGTGCCAGTAGGGAGACAGGGCCTTTCAATGAGCAGTTCTTC.

The CDR3 DNA reads TGTGCCAGTAGTATAATAGCGGGAGCTAGTAACGAGCAGTTCTTC. Residues: CASSIIAGASNEQFF. V gene TRBV19 combines with J gene TRBJ2-1; 9 positions match TRBD2. V lost 2 bases to trimming and J lost 10 bases; unmatched junction nucleotides: 9. Germline loops: CDR1 LNHDA, CDR2 SQIVND (reference sequence). The CDR3 totals 15 residues.

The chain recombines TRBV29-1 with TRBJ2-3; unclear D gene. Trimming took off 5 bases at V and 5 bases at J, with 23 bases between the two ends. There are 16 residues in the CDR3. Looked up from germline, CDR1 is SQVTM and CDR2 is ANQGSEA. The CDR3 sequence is CSVHPHPLESVDTQYF. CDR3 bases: TGCAGCGTTCATCCCCACCCTCTAGAGAGTGTAGATACGCAGTATTTT.